This TCR beta chain was captured by sequencing in a study of blood T cell repertoires in COVID-19. Looking at the study overall: The samples span acute and convalescent COVID-19 from the United States, Italy and Spain. Nucleic acid was either cDNA or gDNA, and it came from T cells, B-cell-depleted T cells, or PBMCs.

Recruited during active infection, patients (from Seattle) were subsequently followed longitudinally. In the source study's methods: Reference gene primer amplification yielded estimated nucleated cell counts. The table came from immunoSEQ multiplex PCR; TCRdb's copy has only in-frame clones and leaves some out. The V and J calls and the clone size are those of that table, but D and trimming were determined from the DNA. The repertoire consists of about 140,000 clones, with 88% occurring once and the leading ten covering roughly 2.5%. The receptor was derived from a human donor with COVID-19, enrolled during active disease. The donor label of this sample is uncertain. Sequenced sample: peripheral blood.

Here the CDR3 reads CASARGGSSYEQYF. CDR3 in DNA: TGTGCCAGTGCAAGGGGCGGAAGCTCCTACGAGCAGTACTTC. The chain uses TRBV19 and TRBJ2-7; maybe TRBD1 (5 bases). The CDR3 covers 14 residues. Germline CDR1 reads LNHDA; CDR2 reads SQIVND (reference sequence). V was pared by 8 bases and J by 0 bases, with 14 bases between. Using reference TRBV19 and TRBJ2-7 for the parts outside the CDR3, the full variable domain is DGGITQSPKYLFRKEGQNVTLSCEQNLNHDAMYWYRQDPGQGLRLIYYSQIVNDFQKGDIAEGYSVSREKKESFPLTVTSAQKNPTAFYLCASARGGSSYEQYFGPGTRLTVT.